The present entry profiles one T cell receptor beta chain with its context. Its target is not known. The data are from a study of long-term antiretroviral therapy in people with HIV. Study overall: Of all samples, the earliest predate the 2015 immediate-ART recommendation by about a decade.

Findings and caveats of the study: Across all time points, the repertoire was dominated by clones that expanded before ART. Despite increasing after ART, diversity remained lower than that of transplant donor controls. Among HIV repertoires, CDR3 length ranges were narrower than those of controls.

The assay used was immunoSEQ (version v3.0), run at survey level. TCRdb's copy holds only in-frame clones and misses some; the assay was immunoSEQ multiplex PCR. The table includes about 29,000 clones, roughly 78% detected once. Specimen: unsorted PBMCs, collected 1.5 years before starting antiretroviral therapy. The TCR comes from a man between 18 and 29 years old with HIV.

The CDR3 reads CASSQDTAGAYEQYF. CDR3 DNA sequence: TGCGCCAGCAGCCAAGATACGGCGGGCGCGTACGAGCAGTACTTC. V and J are TRBV4-1 and TRBJ2-7; D might be TRBD2 (5 bases). The V gene lost 0 bases and the J gene lost 4 bases, with 13 bases spanning the gap. CDR3 length equals 15 residues. Germline lookup yields CDR1 MGHRA and CDR2 YSYEKL.